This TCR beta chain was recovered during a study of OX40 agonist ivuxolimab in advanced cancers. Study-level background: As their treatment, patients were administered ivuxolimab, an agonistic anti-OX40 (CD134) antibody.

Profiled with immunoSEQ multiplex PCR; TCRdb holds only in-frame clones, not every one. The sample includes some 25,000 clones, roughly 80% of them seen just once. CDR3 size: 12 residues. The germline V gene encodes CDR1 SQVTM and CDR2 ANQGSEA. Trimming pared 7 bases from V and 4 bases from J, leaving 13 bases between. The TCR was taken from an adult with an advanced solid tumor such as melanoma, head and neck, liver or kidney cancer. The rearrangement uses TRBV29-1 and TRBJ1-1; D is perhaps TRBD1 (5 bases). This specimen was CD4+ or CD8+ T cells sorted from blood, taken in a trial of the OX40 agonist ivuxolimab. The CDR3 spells CSGRQGGTEAFF. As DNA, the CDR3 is TGCAGCGGGCGGCAGGGTGGCACTGAAGCTTTCTTT.